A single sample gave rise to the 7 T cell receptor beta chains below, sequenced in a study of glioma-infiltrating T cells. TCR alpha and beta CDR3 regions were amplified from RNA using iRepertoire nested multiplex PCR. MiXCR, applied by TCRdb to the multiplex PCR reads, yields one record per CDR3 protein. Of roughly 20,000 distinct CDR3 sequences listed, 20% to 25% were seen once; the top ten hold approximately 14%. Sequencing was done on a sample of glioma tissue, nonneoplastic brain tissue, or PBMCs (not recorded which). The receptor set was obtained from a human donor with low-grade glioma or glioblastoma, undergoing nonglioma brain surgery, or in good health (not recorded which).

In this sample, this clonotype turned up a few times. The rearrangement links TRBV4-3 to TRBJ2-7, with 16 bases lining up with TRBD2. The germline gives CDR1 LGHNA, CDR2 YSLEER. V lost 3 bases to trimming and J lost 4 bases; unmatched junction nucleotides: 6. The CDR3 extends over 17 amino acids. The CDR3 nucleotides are TGCGCCAGCAGCCAGGGACTAGCGGGGGGGGGTTCTTACGAGCAGTACTTC. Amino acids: CASSQGLAGGGSYEQYF.

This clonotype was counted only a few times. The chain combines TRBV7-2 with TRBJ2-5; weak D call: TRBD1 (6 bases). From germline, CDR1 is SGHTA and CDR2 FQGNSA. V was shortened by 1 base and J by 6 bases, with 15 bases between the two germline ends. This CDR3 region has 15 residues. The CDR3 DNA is TGTGCCAGCAGCTTAGACAGCGTGGGGGCCAAGACCCAGTACTTC. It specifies CASSLDSVGAKTQYF.

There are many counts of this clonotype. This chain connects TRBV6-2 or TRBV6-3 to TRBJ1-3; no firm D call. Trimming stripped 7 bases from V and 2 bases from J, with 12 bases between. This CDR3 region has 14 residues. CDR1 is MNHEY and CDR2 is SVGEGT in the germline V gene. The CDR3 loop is CASKFLLTGNTIYF. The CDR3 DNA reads TGTGCCAGCAAATTCCTTCTGACTGGAAACACCATATATTTT.

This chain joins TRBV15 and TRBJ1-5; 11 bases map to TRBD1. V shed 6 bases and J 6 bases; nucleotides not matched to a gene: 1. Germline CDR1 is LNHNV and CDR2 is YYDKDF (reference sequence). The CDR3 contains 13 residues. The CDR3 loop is CATRGQGVQPQHF. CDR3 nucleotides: TGTGCCACCAGGGGACAGGGGGTTCAGCCCCAGCATTTT.

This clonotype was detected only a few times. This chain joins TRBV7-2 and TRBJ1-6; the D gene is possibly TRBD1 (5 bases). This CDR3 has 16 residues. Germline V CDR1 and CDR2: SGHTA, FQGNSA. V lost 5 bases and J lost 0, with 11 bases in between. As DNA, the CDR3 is TGTGCCAGCAGCCGGGAGGGGTACTCCTATAATTCACCCCTCCACTTT. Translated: CASSREGYSYNSPLHF.

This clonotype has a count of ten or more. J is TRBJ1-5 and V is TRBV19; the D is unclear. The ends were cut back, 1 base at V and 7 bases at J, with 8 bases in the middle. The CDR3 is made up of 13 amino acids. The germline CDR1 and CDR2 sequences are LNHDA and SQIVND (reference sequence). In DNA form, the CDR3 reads TGTGCCAGTAGTATAGGGGTTGAGCAGCCCCAGCATTTT. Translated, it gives CASSIGVEQPQHF.

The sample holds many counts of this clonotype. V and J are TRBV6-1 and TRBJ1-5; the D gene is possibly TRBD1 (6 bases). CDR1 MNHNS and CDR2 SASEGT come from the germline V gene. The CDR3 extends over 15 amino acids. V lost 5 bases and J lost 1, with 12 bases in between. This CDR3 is CASSLGGGSNQPQHF. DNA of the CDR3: TGTGCCAGCAGTTTAGGGGGAGGGAGCAATCAGCCCCAGCATTTT.